This record concerns one T cell receptor (beta chain) sequence. The antigen it binds to is not known. No qualities accompany the bases; no much larger clone lies one base away. The source of the sample is a study of OX40 agonist ivuxolimab in advanced cancers. Some background on the complete study: Ivuxolimab was an agonistic, fully human IgG2 monoclonal antibody directed against OX40 (CD134), a costimulatory receptor. Intravenous ivuxolimab was administered to patients every 2 weeks at six dose levels: 0.01, 0.1, 0.3, 1.5, 3 and 10 mg/kg. Among the approximately 50 dose-escalation patients, about 20 had hepatocellular carcinoma, roughly 15 melanoma, 9 renal cell carcinoma and 9 head and neck cancer. In the dose-escalation cohort, more than 80% of patients were male, and the mean age was 60 years with a range of roughly 23 to 90. Patients were allowed to have had prior anti-PD-1, anti-PD-L1 or anti-CTLA-4 therapy, and 30% to 40% of the dose-escalation patients had previously received checkpoint inhibitors. Three dose-escalation patients achieved partial responses, one with hepatocellular carcinoma and two with cutaneous melanoma. The purpose of peripheral TCRbeta sequencing was to test whether ivuxolimab changed TCR sequence diversity and led to clonal T-cell expansion. The paper reports the monotherapy dose-escalation portion (N ≈ 52 patients) of the phase I ivuxolimab trial. The paper as a whole reports these results and caveats: Which antigens the clonally expanded peripheral T cells were specific for was not determined. Low levels of normalized T-cell clonal expansion were also seen in some nonresponding patients. At doses of 0.1 to 3.0 mg/kg, clonal expansion of both CD4+ and CD8+ T cells in blood was seen between baseline and week 6. After ivuxolimab, CD8+ T cells had more expanded clones than CD4+ T cells on average. In the 0.1-3.0 mg/kg groups, partial responders had among the lowest normalized peripheral clonal expansion, particularly in CD8+ T cells.

For CDR1 and CDR2, the germline V gene lists SGHDT and YYEEEE. From cysteine to phenylalanine, the CDR3 is 15 amino acids long. Only CDR3 DNA is held: 45 bases, read in frame from base 1. The junction carries 8 bases between V and J, which are trimmed by 1 base and 0 bases respectively. For sequencing of the TCRbeta CDR3 region, genomic DNA was extracted from the sorted cells. The immunoSEQ Assay was used for sequencing of TCRbeta CDR3 regions. Held by TCRdb, this immuneACCESS table contains in-frame sequences only and omits some clones. Under half of the omission traces to an unresolved V gene where checked; the cause of the rest is unknown. The sample table shows about 100,000 clones, and about 96% are seen once. Of the sample, around 2.2% is held by the ten largest clones. Patients with autoimmune disease history or receiving systemic immunosuppression were excluded from the trial. Peripheral blood for TCR sequencing was collected from all dose cohorts at baseline, on cycle 4 day 1, and on cycle 7 day 1. The samples were drawn from a first-in-human, open-label, multicenter phase I dose-escalation trial of ivuxolimab. Adults with locally advanced or metastatic melanoma, renal cell carcinoma, hepatocellular carcinoma or head and neck squamous cell carcinoma were enrolled in the trial. Before TCR sequencing, CD4+ T cells and CD8+ T cells were sorted from peripheral blood as separate populations.

Source: CD4+ or CD8+ T cells sorted from blood, taken in a trial of the OX40 agonist ivuxolimab. The receptor was isolated from an adult with an advanced solid tumor such as melanoma, head and neck, liver or kidney cancer. The V and J segments used are TRBV5-6 and TRBJ1-5; matching of 5 bases hints at TRBD1 as the D gene. At the DNA level, the sequence is TGTGCCAGCAGCTTGATGACAGTTAGCAATCAGCCCCAGCATTTT. Translated, it reads CASSLMTVSNQPQHF.